This T cell receptor (beta chain) was captured by sequencing in a study of immune reconstitution after stem cell transplant in scleroderma. Deletions cut 4 bases from V and 4 bases from J, with 6 bases between. The length of the CDR3 is 13 residues. Germline CDR1 and CDR2: KGHDR and SFDVKD. By share, this clonotype ranks as medium-sized (0.01 to 0.1%). TCRdb used MiXCR to reprocess the RT-PCR reads, holding one entry per CDR3 protein. The table includes 1,500 to 2,000 distinct CDR3 sequences, less than 15% detected once. The chain carries TRBV24-1 and TRBJ2-2; D not resolved. The material was obtained before or after autologous hematopoietic stem cell transplantation (not recorded which). This clonotype originated in a female donor with systemic sclerosis. In nucleotides, the CDR3 is TGTGCCACCAGTGACCACACCACCGGGGAGCTGTTTTTT. This sequence encodes CATSDHTTGELFF.